These T cell receptor beta chains were read from a single sample in a study of blood T cell repertoires in COVID-19. Produced via immunoSEQ multiplex PCR; TCRdb's table is partial and in-frame only. This sample has 190,000 or so clones, with roughly nine tenths found just once. The sequenced sample was PBMCs or T cells enriched from blood (not recorded which). These TCRs come from a woman in her thirties who had recovered from COVID-19. The CDR3 runs from the conserved cysteine through the conserved F or W. The order of the fields is CDR3 DNA, CDR3 protein, J gene, V gene, clone size, D gene. D genes are given only for firm matches. The size field is filled for only some rows; it gives once, few, many or a size class.

CDR3 DNA: TGTGCCAGCAGTGAAGTTCTGCATCTTCGGGGAAGCAATCAGCCCCAGCATTTT
CDR3 protein: CASSEVLHLRGSNQPQHF
J gene: TRBJ1-5
V gene: TRBV6-1
clone size: .
D gene: .

CDR3 DNA: TGTGCCAGCAGTGACAGGGGCGAAGCAACTAATGAAAAACTGTTTTTT
CDR3 protein: CASSDRGEATNEKLFF
J gene: TRBJ1-4
V gene: TRBV6-4
clone size: once
D gene: .

CDR3 DNA: TGCAGTGCTAGTCCTATCGGGAGGGGAGGAGGCTACACCTTC
CDR3 protein: CSASPIGRGGGYTF
J gene: TRBJ1-2
V gene: TRBV20-1
clone size: .
D gene: .

CDR3 DNA: TGTGCCAGTACCCCACGGGGGGGGGTCTCCGGCTACACCTTC
CDR3 protein: CASTPRGGVSGYTF
J gene: TRBJ1-2
V gene: TRBV19
clone size: .
D gene: .

CDR3 DNA: TGTGCCAGCAGCCCATTGAGACAGGGGGCTTTCGAGCAGTACTTC
CDR3 protein: CASSPLRQGAFEQYF
J gene: TRBJ2-7
V gene: TRBV4-2
clone size: .
D gene: TRBD1

CDR3 DNA: TGTGCCACCAGTGTACAGCGGGGGAGCACAGATACGCAGTATTTT
CDR3 protein: CATSVQRGSTDTQYF
J gene: TRBJ2-3
V gene: TRBV24-1
clone size: .
D gene: TRBD2

CDR3 DNA: TGTGCCAGCAGCCAAGTCTGGGACAGGGGGGTCAATGAGCAGTTCTTC
CDR3 protein: CASSQVWDRGVNEQFF
J gene: TRBJ2-1
V gene: TRBV3-1/TRBV3-2
clone size: .
D gene: TRBD1

CDR3 DNA: TGTGCCAGCAGCGACACCGGGACAGGAATGAACACTGAAGCTTTCTTT
CDR3 protein: CASSDTGTGMNTEAFF
J gene: TRBJ1-1
V gene: TRBV9
clone size: few
D gene: TRBD1

CDR3 DNA: TGTGCCAGCAGTCTGAAGCCAGGGGGCAATGGCTACACCTTC
CDR3 protein: CASSLKPGGNGYTF
J gene: TRBJ1-2
V gene: TRBV6-2/TRBV6-3
clone size: .
D gene: TRBD1

CDR3 DNA: TGTGCCAGCAGTTATTCGGTTAGCAATCAGCCCCAGCATTTT
CDR3 protein: CASSYSVSNQPQHF
J gene: TRBJ1-5
V gene: TRBV6-2/TRBV6-3
clone size: .
D gene: .

CDR3 DNA: TGTGCCACCAGTGATGTACAGGGTCGCGAGCAGTACTTC
CDR3 protein: CATSDVQGREQYF
J gene: TRBJ2-7
V gene: TRBV24-1
clone size: .
D gene: .

CDR3 DNA: TGTGCCTGGAGTGAAACAGGGGTATACACTGAAGCTTTCTTT
CDR3 protein: CAWSETGVYTEAFF
J gene: TRBJ1-1
V gene: TRBV30
clone size: .
D gene: TRBD1

CDR3 DNA: TGTGCCAGCAGCTTCCCAGGGAACCAACCCCTCCACTTT
CDR3 protein: CASSFPGNQPLHF
J gene: TRBJ1-6
V gene: TRBV5-4
clone size: .
D gene: .

CDR3 DNA: TGTGCTAGCCGACCTGGGGGGGCCGAAGAGACCCAGTACTTC
CDR3 protein: CASRPGGAEETQYF
J gene: TRBJ2-5
V gene: TRBV12-5
clone size: .
D gene: .

CDR3 DNA: TGTGCCAGCAGTTTCCGACAGGGCGCCTACGAGCAGTACTTC
CDR3 protein: CASSFRQGAYEQYF
J gene: TRBJ2-7
V gene: TRBV27
clone size: few
D gene: TRBD1

CDR3 DNA: TGTGCCTGGAGTGTACGACTGGAAGAGACCCAGTACTTC
CDR3 protein: CAWSVRLEETQYF
J gene: TRBJ2-5
V gene: TRBV30
clone size: .
D gene: .

CDR3 DNA: TGTGCCAGCAGCTCGAACAGTGCCCGATATGGCGAGCAGTACTTC
CDR3 protein: CASSSNSARYGEQYF
J gene: TRBJ2-7
V gene: TRBV7-2
clone size: .
D gene: .

CDR3 DNA: TGCAGCGTTATATCAGGGAACTATGGCTACACCTTC
CDR3 protein: CSVISGNYGYTF
J gene: TRBJ1-2
V gene: TRBV29-1
clone size: .
D gene: .

CDR3 DNA: TGCGCCAGCAGCCAAGCCACTAGCGGGAGATATGGCGGGGAGCTGTTTTTT
CDR3 protein: CASSQATSGRYGGELFF
J gene: TRBJ2-2
V gene: TRBV4-3
clone size: .
D gene: TRBD2

CDR3 DNA: TGTGCCAGTAGTATAATGGCAGAATCCTACAATGAGCAGTTCTTC
CDR3 protein: CASSIMAESYNEQFF
J gene: TRBJ2-1
V gene: TRBV19
clone size: .
D gene: .

CDR3 DNA: TGTGCCAGCAGCTTGCGGGTCTTCGGGAGGAACACTGAAGCTTTCTTT
CDR3 protein: CASSLRVFGRNTEAFF
J gene: TRBJ1-1
V gene: TRBV5-8
clone size: .
D gene: .

CDR3 DNA: TGTGCCAGCAGCCCAAGCGCTACCCAGTACTTC
CDR3 protein: CASSPSATQYF
J gene: TRBJ2-5
V gene: TRBV5-5
clone size: .
D gene: .

CDR3 DNA: TGTGCCAGCAGCCAATTTGGGACAGAAAAAAATCAGCCCCAGCATTTT
CDR3 protein: CASSQFGTEKNQPQHF
J gene: TRBJ1-5
V gene: TRBV16
clone size: .
D gene: TRBD1

CDR3 DNA: TGTGCCAGCAGCTTAAGTAGGGGCGAAGGCTATGGCTACACCTTC
CDR3 protein: CASSLSRGEGYGYTF
J gene: TRBJ1-2
V gene: TRBV11-3
clone size: .
D gene: .

CDR3 DNA: TGCGCCAGCAGCCGAGGACTAGCGGGTTCCTACGAGCAGTACTTC
CDR3 protein: CASSRGLAGSYEQYF
J gene: TRBJ2-7
V gene: TRBV4-3
clone size: once
D gene: TRBD2

CDR3 DNA: TGTGCCAGCAGTGTGGTCCCGCGGAGCAATCAGCCCCAGCATTTT
CDR3 protein: CASSVVPRSNQPQHF
J gene: TRBJ1-5
V gene: TRBV2
clone size: once
D gene: .

CDR3 DNA: TGTGCCAGCAGCTACAGACTAGAGAGCACAGATACGCAGTATTTT
CDR3 protein: CASSYRLESTDTQYF
J gene: TRBJ2-3
V gene: TRBV7-3
clone size: .
D gene: .

CDR3 DNA: TGTGCCAGCACCAAACAGGGATCTGGCTACACCTTC
CDR3 protein: CASTKQGSGYTF
J gene: TRBJ1-2
V gene: TRBV2
clone size: .
D gene: .

CDR3 DNA: TGTGCCAGCAGCTCTACCTTAGCGGGAGCGATGGAGACCCAGTACTTC
CDR3 protein: CASSSTLAGAMETQYF
J gene: TRBJ2-5
V gene: TRBV7-9
clone size: .
D gene: TRBD2

CDR3 DNA: TGTGCCAGCAGTTTAGCTAGAACGGACTATGGCTACACCTTC
CDR3 protein: CASSLARTDYGYTF
J gene: TRBJ1-2
V gene: TRBV6-8
clone size: .
D gene: .

CDR3 DNA: TGTGCCAGCAGCCTAGGGGGCGCAAACACTGAAGCTTTCTTT
CDR3 protein: CASSLGGANTEAFF
J gene: TRBJ1-1
V gene: TRBV7-6
clone size: .
D gene: TRBD1

CDR3 DNA: TGTGCCAGCAGCCAGGGGCGTGGGAGCTACACCTTC
CDR3 protein: CASSQGRGSYTF
J gene: TRBJ1-2
V gene: TRBV3-1/TRBV3-2
clone size: few
D gene: .

CDR3 DNA: TGTGCCAGCAGCGTAGAGGGGGACACTGAAGCTTTCTTT
CDR3 protein: CASSVEGDTEAFF
J gene: TRBJ1-1
V gene: TRBV9
clone size: .
D gene: .

CDR3 DNA: TGCGCCAGCAGCTTCCGGGACACCAATGAGCAGTTCTTC
CDR3 protein: CASSFRDTNEQFF
J gene: TRBJ2-1
V gene: TRBV5-1
clone size: .
D gene: .

CDR3 DNA: TGTGCCAGCAGCTCCCGGCACATACAGGGTTCAGGAAACACCATATATTTT
CDR3 protein: CASSSRHIQGSGNTIYF
J gene: TRBJ1-3
V gene: TRBV7-8
clone size: once
D gene: .

CDR3 DNA: TGTGCCAGCAGCAACTACAGGGGAAGAAACACTGAAGCTTTCTTT
CDR3 protein: CASSNYRGRNTEAFF
J gene: TRBJ1-1
V gene: TRBV9
clone size: .
D gene: TRBD1

CDR3 DNA: TGCAGCGTTGAAGTGAACATTGGCTACACCTTC
CDR3 protein: CSVEVNIGYTF
J gene: TRBJ1-2
V gene: TRBV29-1
clone size: .
D gene: .